A selection of T cell receptor beta chains follows, all from one sample in a study of CD8+CD57+ T cells in acquired aplastic anemia. TCRdb analysed the reads with MiXCR anew, one entry per CDR3 protein. The table has 210,000 or so distinct CDR3 sequences, around 49% seen once; the top ten hold just under 20%. The sample taken for sequencing was sorted CD4+, CD8+, or CD8+CD57+ T cells (not recorded which) from PBMCs. Receptor source: a human donor with aplastic anemia. Each CDR3 is given with its conserved first and last residue. D genes are given only for firm matches. Part of the rows lack a size; the others show once, few, many or a class for expanded clones.

NA | 17 | TRBD1 | TRBJ2-2 | TRBV5-5 | CASSFGGHRGHSGELFF | TGTGCCAGCAGCTTCGGTGGTCACAGGGGCCATAGCGGGGAGCTGTTTTTT
many | 15 | NA | TRBJ1-4 | TRBV19 | CASTDYGQGNEKLFF | TGTGCCAGTACCGACTACGGGCAGGGTAATGAAAAACTGTTTTTT
many | 15 | NA | TRBJ2-1 | TRBV6-5 | CASSYGGSQISEQFF | TGTGCCAGCAGTTACGGGGGGTCCCAAATTAGTGAGCAGTTCTTC
NA | 15 | TRBD2 | TRBJ2-7 | TRBV9 | CASSGPSGSSYEQYF | TGTGCCAGCAGCGGACCTAGCGGAAGCTCCTACGAGCAGTACTTC
many | 14 | TRBD2 | TRBJ2-1 | TRBV20-1 | CSARASSGGTEQFF | TGCAGTGCTAGAGCCTCTAGCGGGGGGACTGAGCAGTTCTTC
NA | 15 | TRBD1 | TRBJ2-2 | TRBV19 | CASQRGQLSTGELFF | TGTGCCAGCCAAAGGGGGCAATTGAGCACCGGGGAGCTGTTTTTT
NA | 15 | TRBD1 | TRBJ2-1 | TRBV2 | CASSETGTGGREQFF | TGTGCCAGCAGTGAAACCGGGACAGGGGGCCGGGAGCAGTTCTTC
many | 16 | NA | TRBJ1-3 | TRBV5-1 | CASSSQLDRRGNTIYF | TGCGCCAGCAGCTCCCAGCTAGATCGTCGTGGAAACACCATATATTTT
many | 14 | NA | TRBJ2-3 | TRBV6-5 | CASSYRLARDTQYF | TGTGCCAGCAGTTACCGGCTCGCACGAGATACGCAGTATTTT
once | 15 | TRBD1 | TRBJ2-5 | TRBV25-1 | CASSAQTGAFETQYF | TGTGCCAGTAGTGCCCAGACAGGGGCCTTTGAGACCCAGTACTTC
many | 14 | TRBD1 | TRBJ1-4 | TRBV5-1 | CASSLAGTDEKLFF | TGCGCCAGCAGCTTGGCCGGGACAGATGAAAAACTGTTTTTT
many | 13 | NA | TRBJ1-2 | TRBV12-3/TRBV12-4 | CASTGTPLYGYTF | TGTGCCAGCACTGGCACCCCACTCTATGGCTACACCTTC
NA | 15 | NA | TRBJ2-7 | TRBV2 | CASSEGGGFSYEQYF | TGTGCCAGCAGTGAAGGAGGGGGATTTTCCTACGAGCAGTACTTC
many | 14 | NA | TRBJ2-3 | TRBV20-1 | CSARGAEGTDTQYF | TGCAGTGCTAGAGGAGCGGAGGGCACAGATACGCAGTATTTT
NA | 18 | TRBD1 | TRBJ2-7 | TRBV5-1 | CASSLAPPDRTGTYEQYF | TGCGCCAGCAGCTTGGCGCCTCCAGATAGGACAGGAACCTACGAGCAGTACTTC
few | 14 | TRBD2 | TRBJ2-2 | TRBV18 | CASSPPGRAGELFF | TGTGCCAGCTCACCACCGGGGAGGGCCGGGGAGCTGTTTTTT
NA | 14 | NA | TRBJ1-2 | TRBV20-1 | CSAQRQHSDYGYTF | TGCAGTGCCCAAAGACAGCATTCTGACTATGGCTACACCTTC
NA | 15 | NA | TRBJ1-1 | TRBV7-2 | CASSPSPIMNTEAFF | TGTGCCAGCAGCCCCAGCCCAATAATGAACACTGAAGCTTTCTTT
NA | 17 | NA | TRBJ2-6 | TRBV19 | CASSRAGPGSGANVLTF | TGTGCCAGTTCTAGGGCAGGTCCTGGCTCTGGGGCCAACGTCCTGACTTTC
NA | 14 | TRBD2 | TRBJ2-7 | TRBV18 | CASSPLTSGGEQYF | TGTGCCAGCTCACCGCTGACTTCGGGAGGCGAGCAGTACTTC
many | 14 | NA | TRBJ1-4 | TRBV10-3 | CAISPQGSNEKLFF | TGTGCCATCAGCCCACAGGGTTCTAATGAAAAACTGTTTTTT
NA | 15 | NA | TRBJ1-6 | TRBV5-1 | CASSQTGSIVVPLHF | TGCGCCAGCAGCCAAACGGGGAGCATAGTGGTACCCCTCCACTTT
NA | 14 | NA | TRBJ2-3 | TRBV3-1 | CAGSQDASTDTQYF | TGTGCCGGCAGCCAAGATGCGAGCACAGATACGCAGTATTTT
few | 15 | TRBD2 | TRBJ2-3 | TRBV6-1 | CASSERRGATDTQYF | TGTGCCAGCAGTGAACGGCGGGGGGCCACAGATACGCAGTATTTT
many | 13 | NA | TRBJ2-7 | TRBV6-5 | CASSPGMGYEQYF | TGTGCCAGCAGTCCCGGTATGGGTTACGAGCAGTACTTC
few | 14 | NA | TRBJ1-2 | TRBV19 | CASKSDGDTAGYTF | TGTGCCAGTAAATCGGACGGTGACACTGCTGGCTACACCTTC
many | 17 | TRBD2 | TRBJ2-1 | TRBV19 | CASSLIFGSGGANEQFF | TGTGCCAGTAGTCTCATCTTCGGAAGCGGGGGGGCCAATGAGCAGTTCTTC
NA | 11 | NA | TRBJ2-5 | TRBV2 | CASSEVETQYF | TGTGCCAGCAGTGAAGTAGAGACCCAGTACTTC
NA | 14 | TRBD1 | TRBJ2-1 | TRBV7-2 | CASSLGTGHNEQFF | TGTGCCAGCAGCTTAGGGACAGGGCACAATGAGCAGTTCTTC
many | 13 | NA | TRBJ1-2 | TRBV27 | CASRNRANYGYTF | TGTGCCAGCAGAAACAGGGCTAACTATGGCTACACCTTC
NA | 16 | NA | TRBJ2-3 | TRBV10-3 | CAIRATGAGGTDTQYF | TGTGCCATCAGAGCTACAGGGGCGGGGGGCACAGATACGCAGTATTTT
many | 19 | NA | TRBJ1-4 | TRBV14 | CASSPVGQAVTATNEKLFF | TGTGCCAGCAGCCCCGTTGGGCAGGCAGTTACTGCAACTAATGAAAAACTGTTTTTT
many | 18 | NA | TRBJ2-5 | TRBV11-2 | CASSLVGRTGLQAGPKYF | TGTGCCAGCAGCTTAGTGGGGCGGACAGGGCTTCAAGCGGGGCCAAAGTACTTC
many | 14 | TRBD1 | TRBJ2-5 | TRBV7-9 | CASSLVGQAGTQYF | TGTGCCAGCAGCTTAGTCGGACAGGCTGGGACCCAGTACTTC
many | 16 | NA | TRBJ2-2 | TRBV7-8 | CASSSRGRGTSGELFF | TGTGCCAGCAGCTCCCGGGGACGGGGGACCTCCGGGGAGCTGTTTTTT
NA | 15 | NA | TRBJ2-7 | TRBV7-2 | CASSTGTGVGYEQYF | TGTGCCAGCAGCACCGGGACCGGGGTAGGCTACGAGCAGTACTTC
few | 12 | NA | TRBJ1-2 | TRBV10-3 | CAVEHSNYGYTF | TGTGCCGTGGAGCACAGTAACTATGGCTACACCTTC
few | 15 | TRBD1 | TRBJ2-5 | TRBV5-4 | CASWRYGTGRETQYF | TGTGCCAGCTGGCGATACGGGACAGGGCGAGAGACCCAGTACTTC
many | 15 | TRBD1 | TRBJ1-5 | TRBV4-2 | CASSPGQGSNQPQHF | TGTGCCAGCAGCCCGGGACAGGGGTCAAATCAGCCCCAGCATTTT
many | 15 | TRBD1 | TRBJ2-7 | TRBV3-1 | CASSSARTGTGEQYF | TGTGCCAGCAGCTCGGCTAGGACAGGGACGGGCGAGCAGTACTTC
many | 15 | TRBD1 | TRBJ2-1 | TRBV9 | CASSEPGGSGNEQFF | TGTGCCAGCAGCGAGCCAGGGGGCTCGGGGAATGAGCAGTTCTTC
once | 11 | TRBD1 | TRBJ1-1 | TRBV19 | CAARQGHEAFF | TGTGCCGCCCGACAGGGCCATGAAGCTTTCTTT
many | 15 | NA | TRBJ1-1 | TRBV9 | CASSLLGGAGTEAFF | TGTGCCAGCAGCCTACTGGGAGGGGCAGGCACTGAAGCTTTCTTT
NA | 16 | TRBD1 | TRBJ2-7 | TRBV2 | CASEARQGSNLGEQYF | TGTGCCAGCGAGGCTAGACAGGGCTCTAACCTCGGCGAGCAGTACTTC
NA | 14 | NA | TRBJ2-7 | TRBV9 | CASSKAGLWDEQYF | TGTGCCAGCAGCAAAGCAGGATTGTGGGACGAGCAGTACTTC
many | 14 | NA | TRBJ2-2 | TRBV7-9 | CASSPLGDTGELFF | TGTGCCAGCAGCCCCCTGGGGGACACCGGGGAGCTGTTTTTT
NA | 13 | NA | TRBJ1-2 | TRBV25-1 | CASSPGLIRGYTF | TGTGCCAGCAGCCCGGGACTGATACGAGGCTACACCTTC
NA | 17 | TRBD2 | TRBJ2-5 | TRBV27 | CASSPKSSGGPRETQYF | TGTGCCAGCAGTCCTAAGTCTAGCGGGGGGCCTCGAGAGACCCAGTACTTC
NA | 14 | NA | TRBJ2-1 | TRBV7-9 | CASSYSGVYNEQFF | TGTGCCAGCAGTTACTCAGGGGTGTACAATGAGCAGTTCTTC
NA | 15 | NA | TRBJ2-1 | TRBV11-1 | CASSLSREPYNEQFF | TGTGCCAGCAGCTTATCCAGGGAGCCCTACAATGAGCAGTTCTTC
many | 12 | NA | TRBJ2-1 | TRBV12-3/TRBV12-4 | CASRQAHNEQFF | TGTGCCAGCAGGCAGGCCCACAATGAGCAGTTCTTC
NA | 13 | NA | TRBJ2-5 | TRBV5-1 | CASSLDTQETQYF | TGCGCCAGCAGCTTGGACACCCAAGAGACCCAGTACTTC
many | 14 | NA | TRBJ2-5 | TRBV13 | CASSLGAGLKTQYF | TGTGCCAGCAGCTTAGGGGCAGGGCTGAAGACCCAGTACTTC